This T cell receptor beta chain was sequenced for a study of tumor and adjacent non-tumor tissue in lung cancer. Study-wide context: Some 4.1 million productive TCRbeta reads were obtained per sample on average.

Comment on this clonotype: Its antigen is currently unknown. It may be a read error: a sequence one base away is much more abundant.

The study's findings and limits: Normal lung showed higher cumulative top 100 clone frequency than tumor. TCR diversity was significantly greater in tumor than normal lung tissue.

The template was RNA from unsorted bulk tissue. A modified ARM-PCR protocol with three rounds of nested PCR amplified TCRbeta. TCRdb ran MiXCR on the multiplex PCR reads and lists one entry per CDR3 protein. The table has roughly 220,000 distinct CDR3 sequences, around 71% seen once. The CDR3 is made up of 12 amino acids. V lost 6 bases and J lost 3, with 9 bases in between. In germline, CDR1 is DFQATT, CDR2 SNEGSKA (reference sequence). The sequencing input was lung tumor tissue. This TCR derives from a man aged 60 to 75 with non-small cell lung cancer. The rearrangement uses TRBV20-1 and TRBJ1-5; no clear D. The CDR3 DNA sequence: TGCAGTGCGACGGACTACAATCAGCCCCAGCATTTT. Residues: CSATDYNQPQHF.